This is a list of T cell receptor beta chains from one sample in a study of blood T cell repertoires in COVID-19. Generated by immunoSEQ multiplex PCR, the TCRdb table keeps only in-frame clones and is missing some. The sample has about 300,000 clones, nearly 90% seen once; the top ten hold under 3%. The specimen was PBMCs or T cells enriched from blood (not recorded which). The receptors come from a woman aged 50 to 60 who had been exposed to COVID-19. CDR3s include the opening cysteine and the closing phenylalanine or tryptophan. D genes are given only for firm matches. Rows may omit the clone size; those that give it use once, few, many or a size class.

size,length,J,D,V,DNA,CDR3
.,12,TRBJ1-4,.,TRBV19,TGTGCCAGTACTACAGGGTATGAAAAACTGTTTTTT,CASTTGYEKLFF
.,14,TRBJ2-5,.,TRBV2,TGTGCCAGCAGGCCCCACCGGGGTAGGGAGACCCAGTACTTC,CASRPHRGRETQYF
.,13,TRBJ2-7,.,TRBV30,TGTGCCTGGAGTGGGAGTAACCCCTACGAGCAGTACTTC,CAWSGSNPYEQYF
.,14,TRBJ2-7,TRBD1,TRBV6-5,TGTGCCAGCAGACCGGACAGGACCTCCTACGAGCAGTACTTC,CASRPDRTSYEQYF
.,15,TRBJ2-2,.,TRBV19,TGTGCCAGTAGTATAGACTCTGCGAGTACCGGGGAGCTGTTTTTT,CASSIDSASTGELFF
.,11,TRBJ1-4,.,TRBV25-1,TGTGCCAGCAGTAAACTTGAAAAACTGTTTTTT,CASSKLEKLFF
.,12,TRBJ2-3,TRBD2,TRBV7-2,TGTGCCAGCAGCTGGGGAGGGGTTTCGCAGTATTTT,CASSWGGVSQYF
.,16,TRBJ1-4,.,TRBV7-9,TGTGCCAGCAGCCCCGGCAGGGGCGCGTCTAATGAAAAACTGTTTTTT,CASSPGRGASNEKLFF
.,15,TRBJ1-2,.,TRBV28,TGTGCCAGCAGTTTCACCGCAGCGGTCCCTAGAGGCTACACCTTC,CASSFTAAVPRGYTF
once,15,TRBJ1-2,TRBD1,TRBV4-1,TGCGCCAGCAGCCAAGGGACAGGGCGCCGCTATGGCTACACCTTC,CASSQGTGRRYGYTF
.,12,TRBJ1-3,.,TRBV6-5,TGTGCCAGCAGGGGCGCTGGAAACACCATATATTTT,CASRGAGNTIYF
.,15,TRBJ1-6,TRBD1,TRBV7-9,TGTGCCAGCAGCACCGCAGGGGGTGATAATTCACCCCTCCACTTT,CASSTAGGDNSPLHF
.,16,TRBJ1-1,TRBD1,TRBV7-8,TGTGCCAGCAGCTTGCAACCCCGGGACAGGGTGTCCCAAGCTTTCTTT,CASSLQPRDRVSQAFF
.,15,TRBJ1-1,TRBD1,TRBV7-8,TGTGCCAGCAGCTTAGCGCGGGACAGGGGGCGCTCAGCTTTCTTT,CASSLARDRGRSAFF
.,14,TRBJ2-5,.,TRBV28,TGTGCCAGCAGTTCGGGAGACAGGGAAGAGACCCAGTACTTC,CASSSGDREETQYF
.,14,TRBJ1-1,.,TRBV4-1,TGCGCCAGCAGCCTAGGTAGTCAGAGGGCTGAAGCTTTCTTT,CASSLGSQRAEAFF
.,12,TRBJ2-7,.,TRBV6-5,TGTGCCGGCCAAGACAGTTCGGGCGAGCAGTACTTC,CAGQDSSGEQYF
.,13,TRBJ1-2,.,TRBV19,TGTGCCAGTAGTATCGAGACATCGTATGGCTACACCTTC,CASSIETSYGYTF
.,17,TRBJ1-3,.,TRBV4-1,TGCGCCAGCAGCCGTGACTACCGGGGGAGCTCTGGAAACACCATATATTTT,CASSRDYRGSSGNTIYF
.,16,TRBJ1-6,TRBD1,TRBV2,TGTGCCAGCAGTGTGTCGTACAGGGGAGATAATTCACCCCTCCACTTT,CASSVSYRGDNSPLHF
.,18,TRBJ2-3,TRBD2,TRBV28,TGTGCCAGCAGTTTATCAGGGACTAGAATTCCTATCGCAGATACGCAGTATTTT,CASSLSGTRIPIADTQYF
.,14,TRBJ2-1,TRBD1,TRBV7-9,TGTGCCAGCAGCTTAGCCGGGACAGGCGATGAGCAGTTCTTC,CASSLAGTGDEQFF
.,15,TRBJ2-1,TRBD2,TRBV5-1,TGCGCCAGCAGCGGGGGACTAGCGGGGATAAATGAGCAGTTCTTC,CASSGGLAGINEQFF
.,15,TRBJ2-3,TRBD2,TRBV6-6,TGTGCCAGCAGTCCGTCCGGGACTAGCGGGGGGGCGAAGTATTTT,CASSPSGTSGGAKYF